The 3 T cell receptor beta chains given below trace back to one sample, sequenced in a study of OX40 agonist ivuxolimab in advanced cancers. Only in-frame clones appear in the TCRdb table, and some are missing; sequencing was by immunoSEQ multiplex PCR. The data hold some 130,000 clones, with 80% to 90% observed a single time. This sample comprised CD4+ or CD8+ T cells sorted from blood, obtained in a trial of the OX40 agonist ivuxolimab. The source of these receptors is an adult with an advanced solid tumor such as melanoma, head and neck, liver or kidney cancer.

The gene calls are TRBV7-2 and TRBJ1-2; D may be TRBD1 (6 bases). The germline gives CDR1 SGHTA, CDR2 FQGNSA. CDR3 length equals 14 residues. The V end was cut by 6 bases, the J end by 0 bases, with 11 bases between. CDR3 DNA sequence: TGTGCCAGCAGGGTCAGGGGAGCTAACTATGGCTACACCTTC. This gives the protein CASRVRGANYGYTF.

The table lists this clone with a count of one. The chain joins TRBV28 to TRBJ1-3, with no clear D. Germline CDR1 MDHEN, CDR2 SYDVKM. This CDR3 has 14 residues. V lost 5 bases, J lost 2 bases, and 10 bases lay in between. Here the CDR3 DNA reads TGTGCCAGCAGTGTCAGAGGCACTGGAAACACCATATATTTT. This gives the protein CASSVRGTGNTIYF.

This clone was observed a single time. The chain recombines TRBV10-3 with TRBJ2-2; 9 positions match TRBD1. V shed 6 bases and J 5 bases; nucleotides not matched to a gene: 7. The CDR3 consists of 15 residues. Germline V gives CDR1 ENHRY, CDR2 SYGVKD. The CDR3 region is CAISAGQGGTGELFF. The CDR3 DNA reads TGTGCCATCAGCGCGGGACAGGGTGGGACCGGGGAGCTGTTTTTT.